The clone carrying this T cell receptor (beta chain) was counted a single time. These data belong to a study of blood T cell repertoires in COVID-19. Using immunoSEQ multiplex PCR, the repertoire was profiled, and TCRdb retains in-frame clones only, with some absent. The sample carries some 180,000 clones, 70% to 90% recorded once. Trimming removed 2 bases at V and 0 bases at J, with 11 bases between. The CDR3 runs to 15 residues. The V gene's germline CDR1 is MDHEN and CDR2 SYDVKM. The rearrangement uses TRBV28 and TRBJ2-7; tentatively, D is TRBD2 (6 bases). Sample: peripheral blood. This TCR came from a woman older than 75 with COVID-19, enrolled during active disease. In nucleotides, the CDR3 is TGTGCCAGCAGTTTAGCGGGAAAGCCCTCCTACGAGCAGTACTTC. Its protein product is CASSLAGKPSYEQYF.